The sequence of this TCR beta chain was determined in a study of cytomegalovirus exposure and HLA in healthy donors. In the PCR, 60 Vbeta and 13 Jbeta primers were used. Clones were sequenced by immunoSEQ multiplex PCR, and TCRdb holds only the in-frame ones, with some missing. Of some 180,000 clones in the sample, 65% to 85% were seen once. J lost 2 bases, V lost 6 bases, and 6 bases had no gene match. The germline gives CDR1 KGHSH, CDR2 LQKENI. CDR3 length: 14 amino acids. The chain uses TRBV18 and TRBJ1-2, with 7 bases matching TRBD1. Sequencing used PBMCs. The origin of this receptor is a girl between 5 and 17 years old in good health and CMV-seropositive. The CDR3 protein is CASSEGQENYGYTF. Written as DNA, the CDR3 is TGTGCCAGCTCCGAAGGACAGGAAAACTATGGCTACACCTTC. Drawing the rest from reference TRBV18 and TRBJ1-2, the complete variable domain is NAGVMQNPRHLVRRRGQEARLRCSPMKGHSHVYWYRQLPEEGLKFMVYLQKENIIDESGMPKERFSAEFPKEGPSILRIQQVVRGDSAAYFCASSEGQENYGYTFGSGTRLTVV.